Below, 12 T cell receptor beta chains from the same sample are listed, as sequenced in a study of Ad26.COV2.S vaccination and SARS-CoV-2 variants. TCRdb keeps only in-frame clones here, not all; method: immunoSEQ multiplex PCR. Found here are roughly 180,000 clones, about 83% of them singletons; the top ten hold 5.9%. Here the sequenced sample was peripheral blood, taken after recovery from COVID-19. All receptors derive from a human donor who had recovered from COVID-19.

In nucleotides, the CDR3 is TGTGCCAGCAGCTTAGGACCCATGAGCTCCTACGAGCAGTACTTC. This codes for CASSLGPMSSYEQYF. V and J are TRBV7-9 and TRBJ2-7; no clear D. V was shortened by 1 base and J by 0 bases, with 10 bases between the two germline ends. CDR3 length equals 15 residues. Germline V gives CDR1 SEHNR, CDR2 FQNEAQ (reference sequence).

The rearrangement uses TRBV25-1 and TRBJ2-1, with D tentatively TRBD1 (5 bases). The CDR3 is 17 amino acids. Germline assignment: CDR1 MGHDK and CDR2 SYGVNS. Trimming removed 3 bases from V and 5 bases from J, with 20 bases in between. Here the CDR3 reads CASSDSQWQGTHNEQFF. The CDR3, as DNA: TGTGCCAGCAGTGATAGCCAGTGGCAGGGTACCCACAATGAGCAGTTCTTC. Full variable domain (outside the CDR3, taken from reference TRBV25-1 and TRBJ2-1): EADIYQTPRYLVIGTGKKITLECSQTMGHDKMYWYQQDPGMELHLIHYSYGVNSTEKGDLSSESTVSRIRTEHFPLTLESARPSHTSQYLCASSDSQWQGTHNEQFFGPGTRLTVL.

The chain couples TRBV3-1 (or the pseudogene TRBV3-2) to TRBJ2-5, with 9 bases that match TRBD2. The CDR3 is 14 amino acids. V shed 6 bases, J shed 5 bases, and the junction held 7 bases outside the gene matches. CDR1 and CDR2 from the germline V gene are LGHDT and YNNKEL (reference sequence). The CDR3 DNA sequence: TGTGCCAGCAGAGAAGCGGGGGGCGGCGAGACCCAGTACTTC. The encoded protein is CASREAGGGETQYF.

The rearrangement uses TRBV21-1 and TRBJ1-4; the table's D call, TRBD1, was not checked against the DNA. TRBV21-1 represents a pseudogene. The CDR3 runs to 17 residues. The DNA for the CDR3 is TGTGCCAGCAGCCCCCGGGACAGGGCACATCCTAATGAAAAACTGTTTTTT. Its translation is CASSPRDRAHPNEKLFF.

The rearrangement links TRBV6-5 to TRBJ2-5; 9 bases align to TRBD1. The CDR3 is 15 residues long. Germline CDR1 is MNHEY and CDR2 is SVGAGI. J gave up 4 bases and V 5 bases, and 8 bases lay outside the gene matches. CDR3 region: CASSSPDRGLETQYF. CDR3 nucleotide sequence: TGTGCCAGCAGTAGCCCCGACAGGGGGTTAGAGACCCAGTACTTC.

This chain joins TRBV11-1 and TRBJ2-1; 9 bases fit TRBD2. The CDR3 has 14 residues. The V gene end was trimmed by 2 bases and the J gene end by 8 bases; junction bases not matched to a gene: 4. Germline assignment: CDR1 SGHAT and CDR2 FQDESV (reference sequence). DNA of the CDR3: TGTGCCAGCAGCTTACCTAGCGGGACGGATGAGCAGTTCTTC. Protein product: CASSLPSGTDEQFF.

The genes are TRBV25-1 and TRBJ2-2; D is ambiguous. The V gene lost 2 bases and the J gene lost 6 bases, with 7 bases spanning the gap. The CDR3 runs to 13 residues. Germline-derived CDR1 and CDR2 are MGHDK and SYGVNS. The CDR3 region has the DNA TGTGCCAGCAGTGAAGGGCAGCCCGGGGAGCTGTTTTTT. Protein sequence: CASSEGQPGELFF.

V gene TRBV30 combines with J gene TRBJ2-7; possibly TRBD1 or TRBD2 for D (5 bases each). The ends were cut back, 2 bases at V and 2 bases at J, with 10 bases in the middle. The germline V gene encodes CDR1 GTSNPN and CDR2 SVGIG (reference sequence). The CDR3 consists of 13 residues. The CDR3 spells CAWSRDQPYEQYF. Written as DNA, the CDR3 is TGTGCCTGGAGTAGGGACCAACCCTACGAGCAGTACTTC.

V and J are TRBV9 and TRBJ2-1; TRBD2 matches 7 bases. This CDR3 is built from 17 residues. Germline V gives CDR1 SGDLS, CDR2 YYNGEE. V gave up 3 bases and J gave up 5 bases; unmatched junction bases: 14. CDR3: CASSEPALAVGNNEQFF. The CDR3 nucleotides read TGTGCCAGCAGCGAGCCGGCTCTAGCGGTGGGTAACAATGAGCAGTTCTTC.

V and J are TRBV7-6 and TRBJ1-2, with D possibly being TRBD1 (5 bases). CDR1 SGHVS and CDR2 FNYEAQ come from the germline V gene. This CDR3 region has 13 residues. The V end was cut by 2 bases, the J end by 6 bases, with 10 bases between. The CDR3 DNA sequence: TGTGCCAGCAGCTTACGTTCAGGGAATGGCTACACCTTC. This codes for CASSLRSGNGYTF. The whole variable domain, remainder taken from reference TRBV7-6 and TRBJ1-2, is GAGVSQSPRYKVTKRGQDVALRCDPISGHVSLYWYRQALGQGPEFLTYFNYEAQQDKSGLPNDRFSAERPEGSISTLTIQRTEQRDSAMYRCASSLRSGNGYTFGSGTRLTVV.

This clone was recorded once. The chain links TRBV7-3 to TRBJ2-1; 10 nucleotides agree with TRBD2. The CDR3 covers 15 residues. The germline CDR1 and CDR2 sequences are SGHTA and FQGTGA. V lost 6 bases, J lost 5 bases, and 7 bases stayed unmatched. The chain's CDR3 is CASSGGLAAHNEQFF. The DNA for the CDR3 is TGTGCCAGCAGTGGCGGACTAGCGGCACACAATGAGCAGTTCTTC.

This clone was detected a few times. The chain joins TRBV19 to TRBJ1-2, with TRBD1 as a possible D gene (5 bases). Germline V gene data show CDR1 as LNHDA and CDR2 as SQIVND (reference sequence). Trimming removed 3 bases from V and 5 bases from J, with 10 bases in between. The CDR3 loop spans 13 amino acids. This CDR3 reads CASSMQGGYGYTF. The CDR3 DNA is TGTGCCAGTAGTATGCAGGGAGGGTATGGCTACACCTTC.